The 9 T cell receptor beta chains below come from one sample, sequenced in a study of OX40 agonist ivuxolimab in advanced cancers. The table came from immunoSEQ multiplex PCR; TCRdb's copy has only in-frame clones and leaves some out. This repertoire shows approximately 60,000 clones, approximately 80% found once; its top ten account for approximately 5%. The material sequenced was CD4+ or CD8+ T cells sorted from blood, taken in a trial of the OX40 agonist ivuxolimab. The receptors stem from an adult with an advanced solid tumor such as melanoma, head and neck, liver or kidney cancer.

V usage is TRBV6-4 and J usage is TRBJ1-2, with 8 bases aligning to TRBD1. This CDR3 comprises 16 residues. Germline values: CDR1 MRHNA, CDR2 SNTAGT. The trim removed 2 bases at V and 6 bases at J, leaving 11 bases unmatched. This CDR3 is CASSDEPLTTGDGYTF. The CDR3 region has the DNA TGTGCCAGCAGTGACGAGCCCTTGACGACAGGGGATGGCTACACCTTC.

This chain's CDR3 is CASSPLRSGNTIYF. The CDR3 DNA reads as TGTGCCAGCAGTCCATTACGCTCTGGAAACACCATATATTTT. This chain joins TRBV28 and TRBJ1-3; no definite D call. Trimming left V 5 bases short and J 0 bases short, with 8 bases between. The germline gives CDR1 MDHEN, CDR2 SYDVKM. The CDR3 is made up of 14 amino acids.

The chain joins TRBV10-3 to TRBJ2-1, with 12 bases that match TRBD2. V was pared by 10 bases and J by 2 bases, with 6 bases of the junction left unmatched. In germline, CDR1 is ENHRY, CDR2 SYGVKD. The CDR3 covers 15 residues. The CDR3 loop reads CATQTSGGTYNEQFF. The CDR3, as DNA: TGTGCCACCCAGACTAGCGGGGGAACCTACAATGAGCAGTTCTTC.

The CDR3 loop is CASRAARGLSGYTF. In DNA, the CDR3 is TGTGCCAGTAGGGCCGCACGCGGTCTAAGTGGCTACACCTTC. The chain has TRBV19 and TRBJ1-2, with D hard to call. V was cut by 6 bases and J by 7 bases, with 18 bases left in between. The length of the CDR3 is 14 residues. The germline V gene has CDR1 LNHDA and CDR2 SQIVND (reference sequence).

The chain carries TRBV30 and TRBJ2-7; 10 bases line up with TRBD2. Germline values: CDR1 GTSNPN, CDR2 SVGIG (reference sequence). V gave up 2 bases and J gave up 12 bases; unmatched junction bases: 10. The CDR3 spans 13 residues. CDR3 in DNA: TGTGCCTGGAGTCTAACTAGCGGGACTGCCGCGTACTTC. Its protein product is CAWSLTSGTAAYF.

This chain joins TRBV6-1 and TRBJ1-2, with 7 bases identical to TRBD1. From germline, CDR1 is MNHNS and CDR2 SASEGT. Trimming cost V 1 base and J 4 bases; bases outside gene matches: 6. The CDR3 sequence is 15 residues long. The CDR3 loop is CASSEVRGQLYGYTF. In nucleotides, the CDR3 is TGTGCCAGCAGTGAAGTAAGGGGACAGCTCTATGGCTACACCTTC.

This sequence joins TRBV2 and TRBJ1-4, with D unclear. CDR3 length equals 13 residues. V lost 11 bases and J 0 bases, leaving 10 bases between the germline ends. From germline, CDR1 is SNHLY and CDR2 FYNNEI. CDR3 sequence: CAGSSATNEKLFF. The CDR3 DNA sequence: TGTGCCGGAAGCTCCGCAACTAATGAAAAACTGTTTTTT.

The chain has TRBV29-1 and TRBJ2-3, with TRBD1 matching over 9 bases. The CDR3 extends over 16 amino acids. V was pared by 0 bases and J by 5 bases, with 9 bases of the junction left unmatched. Germline V CDR1 and CDR2: SQVTM, ANQGSEA. Written as DNA, the CDR3 is TGCAGCGTTGAAGATCCCGACAGGGGGGAGTTAGATACGCAGTATTTT. Its translation is CSVEDPDRGELDTQYF.

V gene TRBV7-2 combines with J gene TRBJ2-5; D call uncertain. The CDR3 has 15 amino acids. V was clipped by 5 bases and J by 2 bases, with 15 bases between them. Germline V gene sequence: CDR1 SGHTA, CDR2 FQGNSA. The CDR3, as DNA: TGTGCCAGCAGCACCCAGAGAGGTGGACAAGAGACCCAGTACTTC. Translating it yields CASSTQRGGQETQYF.